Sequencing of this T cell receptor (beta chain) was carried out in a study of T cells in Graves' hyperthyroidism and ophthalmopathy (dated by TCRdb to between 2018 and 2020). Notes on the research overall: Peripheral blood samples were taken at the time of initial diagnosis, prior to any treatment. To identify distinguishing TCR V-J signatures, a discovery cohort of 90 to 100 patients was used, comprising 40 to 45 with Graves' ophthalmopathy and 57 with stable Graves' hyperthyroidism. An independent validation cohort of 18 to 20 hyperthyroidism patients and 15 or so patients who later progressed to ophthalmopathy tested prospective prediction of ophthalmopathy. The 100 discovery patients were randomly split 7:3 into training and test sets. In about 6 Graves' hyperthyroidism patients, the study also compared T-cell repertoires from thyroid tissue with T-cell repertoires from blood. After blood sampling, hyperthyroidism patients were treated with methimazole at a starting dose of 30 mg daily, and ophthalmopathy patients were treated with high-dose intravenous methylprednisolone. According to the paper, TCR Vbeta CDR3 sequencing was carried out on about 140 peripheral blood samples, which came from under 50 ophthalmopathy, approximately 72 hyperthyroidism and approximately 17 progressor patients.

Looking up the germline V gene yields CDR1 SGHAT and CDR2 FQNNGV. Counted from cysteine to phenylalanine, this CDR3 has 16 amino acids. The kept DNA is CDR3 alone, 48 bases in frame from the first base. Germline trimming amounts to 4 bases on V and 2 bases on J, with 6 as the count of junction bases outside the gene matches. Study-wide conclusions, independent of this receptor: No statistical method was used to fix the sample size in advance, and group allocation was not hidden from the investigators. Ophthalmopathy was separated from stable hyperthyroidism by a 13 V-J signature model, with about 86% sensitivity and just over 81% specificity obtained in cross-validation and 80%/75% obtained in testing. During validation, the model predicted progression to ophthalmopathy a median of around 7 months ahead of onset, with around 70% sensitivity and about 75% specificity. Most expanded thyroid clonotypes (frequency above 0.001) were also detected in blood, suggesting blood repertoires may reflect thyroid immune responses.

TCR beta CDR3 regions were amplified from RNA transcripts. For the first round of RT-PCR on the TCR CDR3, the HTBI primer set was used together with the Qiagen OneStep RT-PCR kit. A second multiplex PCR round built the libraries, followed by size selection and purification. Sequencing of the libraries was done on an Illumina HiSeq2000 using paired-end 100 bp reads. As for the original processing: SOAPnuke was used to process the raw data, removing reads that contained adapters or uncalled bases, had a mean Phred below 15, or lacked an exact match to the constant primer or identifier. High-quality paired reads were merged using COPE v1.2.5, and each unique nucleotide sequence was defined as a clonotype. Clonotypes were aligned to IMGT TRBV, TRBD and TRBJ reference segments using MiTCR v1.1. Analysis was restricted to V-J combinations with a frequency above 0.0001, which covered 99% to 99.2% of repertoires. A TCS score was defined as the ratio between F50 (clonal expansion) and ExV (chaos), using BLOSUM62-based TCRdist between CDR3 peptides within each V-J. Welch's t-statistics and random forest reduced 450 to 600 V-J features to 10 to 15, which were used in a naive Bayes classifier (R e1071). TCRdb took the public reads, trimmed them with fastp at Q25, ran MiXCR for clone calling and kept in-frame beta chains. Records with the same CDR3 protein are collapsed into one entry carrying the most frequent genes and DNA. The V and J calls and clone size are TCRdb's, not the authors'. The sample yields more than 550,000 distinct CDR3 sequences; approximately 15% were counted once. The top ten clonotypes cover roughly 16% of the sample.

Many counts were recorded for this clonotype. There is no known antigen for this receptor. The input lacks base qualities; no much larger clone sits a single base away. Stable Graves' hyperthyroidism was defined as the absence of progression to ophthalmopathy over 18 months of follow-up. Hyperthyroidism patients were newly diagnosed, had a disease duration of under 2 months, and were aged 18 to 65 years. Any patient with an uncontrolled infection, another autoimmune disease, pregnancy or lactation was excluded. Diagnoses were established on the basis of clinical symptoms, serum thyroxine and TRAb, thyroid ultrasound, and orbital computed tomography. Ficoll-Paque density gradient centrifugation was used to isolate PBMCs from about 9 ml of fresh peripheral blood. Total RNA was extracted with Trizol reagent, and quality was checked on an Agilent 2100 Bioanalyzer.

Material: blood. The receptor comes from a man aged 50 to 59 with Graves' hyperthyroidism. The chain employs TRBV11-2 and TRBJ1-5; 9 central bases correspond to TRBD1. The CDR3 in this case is CASSSGDRVGNQPQHF. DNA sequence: TGTGCCAGCAGCTCAGGGGACAGGGTGGGCAATCAGCCCCAGCATTTT.